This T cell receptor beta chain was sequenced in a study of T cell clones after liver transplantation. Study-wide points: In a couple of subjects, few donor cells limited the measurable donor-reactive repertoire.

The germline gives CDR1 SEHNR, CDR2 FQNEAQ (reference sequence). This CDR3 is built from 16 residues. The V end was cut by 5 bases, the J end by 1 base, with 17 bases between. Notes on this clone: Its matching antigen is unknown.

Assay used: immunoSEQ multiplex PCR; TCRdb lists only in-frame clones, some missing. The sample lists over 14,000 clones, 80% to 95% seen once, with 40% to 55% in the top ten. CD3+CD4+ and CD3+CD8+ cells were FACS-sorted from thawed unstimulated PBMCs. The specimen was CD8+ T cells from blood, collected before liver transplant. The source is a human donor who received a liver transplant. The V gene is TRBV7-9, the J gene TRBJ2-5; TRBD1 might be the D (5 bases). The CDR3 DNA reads TGTGCCAGCAGCCCACAGGACCCCGCCGTCCAAGAGACCCAGTACTTC. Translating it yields CASSPQDPAVQETQYF.